Listed here are 21 T cell receptor beta chains from one sample, sequenced in a study of blood T cell repertoires in COVID-19. The assay was immunoSEQ multiplex PCR, and TCRdb's table has in-frame clones only and misses some. The sample lists about 170,000 clones, more than 85% occurring once. Sequenced: PBMCs or T cells enriched from blood (not recorded which). The receptor set was obtained from a human donor with acute COVID-19. The donor label of this sample is uncertain.

The chain carries TRBV3-1 (or the pseudogene TRBV3-2) and TRBJ1-4; TRBD1 might be the D (6 bases). This CDR3 has 15 residues. Trimming shortened V by 5 bases and J by 7 bases, and 17 bases separated the two germline ends. Germline values: CDR1 LGHDT, CDR2 YNNKEL (reference sequence). CDR3 bases: TGTGCCAGCAGCACCCGGGGCAGGGGCGGTGAAAAACTGTTTTTT. This codes for CASSTRGRGGEKLFF.

This clone was seen more than once but under ten times. V gene TRBV6-5 combines with J gene TRBJ2-3; 10 bases line up with TRBD2. With 4 bases clipped from V and 6 bases from J, the junction kept 7 bases outside the gene matches. The germline CDR1 and CDR2 sequences are MNHEY and SVGAGI. The CDR3 consists of 15 residues. CDR3 in DNA: TGTGCCAGCAGTTCCCTAGCGGGGGTAGGGGATACGCAGTATTTT. This codes for CASSSLAGVGDTQYF.

In its sample, this clone was seen once. The genes are TRBV30 and TRBJ1-3; TRBD1 matches at 7 bases. The CDR3 is made up of 13 amino acids. Losses at the gene ends were 5 bases for V and 3 bases for J; bases not matched to a gene: 4. Germline CDR1 GTSNPN, CDR2 SVGIG (reference sequence). The CDR3: CAWRRDSGNTIYF. The CDR3 DNA is TGTGCCTGGCGCCGGGACAGTGGAAACACCATATATTTT.

V gene TRBV30 combines with J gene TRBJ2-7; TRBD1 matches 11 bases. J gave up 6 bases and V 3 bases, and 4 bases lay outside the gene matches. This CDR3 has 13 amino acids. The germline V gene encodes CDR1 GTSNPN and CDR2 SVGIG (reference sequence). CDR3 DNA: TGTGCCTGGAGGGCTGGGACAGGGGGCGAGCAGTACTTC. Protein: CAWRAGTGGEQYF.

This rearrangement joins TRBV5-4 to TRBJ2-3, with 9 bases fitting TRBD1. Germline V CDR1 and CDR2: SGHNT, YYREEE (reference sequence). This CDR3 has 16 residues. V shed 3 bases, J shed 4 bases, and the junction held 9 bases outside the gene matches. In nucleotides, the CDR3 is TGTGCCAGCAGCTCTGTCCCGGGACAGGGCGCAGATACGCAGTATTTT. Protein sequence: CASSSVPGQGADTQYF.

V usage is TRBV5-1 and J usage is TRBJ1-1; 9 bases map to TRBD1. V shed 4 bases and J 11 bases; nucleotides not matched to a gene: 6. The germline V gene has CDR1 SGHRS and CDR2 YFSETQ. This CDR3 is 12 amino acids long. For the CDR3, the DNA is TGCGCCAGCAGCATCACAGGGGGCCTGGCTTTCTTT. Translation gives CASSITGGLAFF.

The chain combines TRBV4-2 with TRBJ1-6; 7 positions match TRBD1. V was clipped by 3 bases and J by 5 bases; unmatched bases: 7. The CDR3 length is 16 residues. Germline CDR1 and CDR2: LGHNA and YNFKEQ. As DNA, the CDR3 is TGTGCCAGCAGCCAGGCCGACAGGGAACATAATTCACCCCTCCACTTT. This translates into CASSQADREHNSPLHF.

V usage is TRBV7-9 and J usage is TRBJ1-1, with 9 nucleotides matching TRBD1. The CDR3 has 17 amino acids. J lost 1 base, V lost 6 bases, and 12 bases had no gene match. The germline gives CDR1 SEHNR, CDR2 FQNEAQ (reference sequence). The CDR3 sequence: CASRNHRGLLENTEAFF. The CDR3 coding sequence is TGTGCCAGCAGGAACCACAGGGGGCTGTTGGAGAACACTGAAGCTTTCTTT. The full variable domain, its missing parts supplied by reference TRBV7-9 and TRBJ1-1, is DTGVSQNPRHKITKRGQNVTFRCDPISEHNRLYWYRQTLGQGPEFLTYFQNEAQLEKSRLLSDRFSAERPKGSFSTLEIQRTEQGDSAMYLCASRNHRGLLENTEAFFGQGTRLTVV.

This chain joins TRBV6-5 and TRBJ2-1; D might be TRBD1 (5 bases). This CDR3 region has 12 residues. Germline lookup yields CDR1 MNHEY and CDR2 SVGAGI. The V end was cut by 6 bases, the J end by 10 bases, with 13 bases between. CDR3 amino acids: CASSRGHIEQFF. In nucleotides, the CDR3 is TGTGCCAGCAGCCGAGGACACATCGAGCAGTTCTTC.

V usage is TRBV4-1 and J usage is TRBJ1-2; TRBD1 matches 8 bases. Germline V gene lookup returns CDR1 MGHRA and CDR2 YSYEKL. The CDR3 spans 14 residues. The V gene end was trimmed by 1 base and the J gene end by 8 bases; junction bases not matched to a gene: 6. In DNA form, the CDR3 reads TGCGCCAGCAGCCAAGCCCGACAGGGGACCGGCTACACCTTC. Its protein product is CASSQARQGTGYTF.

This sequence joins TRBV7-2 and TRBJ2-4, with 10 bases identical to TRBD2. The CDR3 sequence is 15 residues long. Trimming at V came to 3 bases and at J to 6 bases, leaving 5 bases not matched to a gene. Germline values: CDR1 SGHTA, CDR2 FQGNSA. The CDR3 nucleotides are TGTGCCAGCAGCTTTACCTTAGCGGGGGGAAACATTCAGTACTTC. Residues: CASSFTLAGGNIQYF.

The chain has TRBV18 and TRBJ2-5; no clear D gene. The CDR3 totals 15 residues. V lost 0 bases, J lost 1 base, and 9 bases lay in between. Germline CDR1 reads KGHSH; CDR2 reads LQKENI. Here the CDR3 reads CASSPPSGPQETQYF. The DNA of the CDR3 is TGTGCCAGCTCACCACCGTCAGGCCCCCAAGAGACCCAGTACTTC.

The rearrangement links TRBV7-9 to TRBJ1-1; D is ambiguous. CDR3 length: 13 residues. V was trimmed by 10 bases and J by 3 bases, leaving 15 bases between them. Germline V lookup: CDR1 SEHNR, CDR2 FQNEAQ (reference sequence). The CDR3 protein is CAISDSADTEAFF. The CDR3 DNA reads TGTGCCATCTCGGACTCGGCGGACACTGAAGCTTTCTTT. Together with reference TRBV7-9 and TRBJ1-1, the CDR3 gives the full variable domain: DTGVSQNPRHKITKRGQNVTFRCDPISEHNRLYWYRQTLGQGPEFLTYFQNEAQLEKSRLLSDRFSAERPKGSFSTLEIQRTEQGDSAMYLCAISDSADTEAFFGQGTRLTVV.

This clone appeared a few times. The chain's CDR3 is CASNFARGEKLFF. The CDR3 coding sequence is TGTGCCAGTAACTTCGCCCGGGGTGAAAAACTGTTTTTT. V usage is TRBV19 and J usage is TRBJ1-4; D gene uncertain. Looked up from germline, CDR1 is LNHDA and CDR2 is SQIVND (reference sequence). V lost 7 bases and J 7 bases, leaving 13 bases between the germline ends. The CDR3 sequence is 13 residues long.

The V call is TRBV27, the J call TRBJ2-7; 9 nucleotides line up with TRBD1. The CDR3 is 17 amino acids. Germline V gives CDR1 MNHEY, CDR2 SMNVEV (reference sequence). V lost 5 bases, J lost 2 bases, and 13 bases stayed unmatched. The CDR3 protein is CASSPRLPGQGTYEQYF. Here the CDR3 DNA reads TGTGCCAGCAGTCCCCGACTCCCGGGACAGGGAACCTACGAGCAGTACTTC.

The chain is built from TRBV2 and TRBJ2-1, with unresolved D. The CDR3 totals 14 residues. The V end was cut by 8 bases, the J end by 1 base, with 12 bases between. Germline CDR1 SNHLY, CDR2 FYNNEI. The CDR3 here is CASLESPSYNEQFF. CDR3 DNA: TGTGCCAGCCTGGAGTCTCCTTCCTACAATGAGCAGTTCTTC.

The chain carries TRBV12-5 and TRBJ2-7; 8 nucleotides line up with TRBD2. CDR1 and CDR2 from the germline V gene are LGHNT and FRNRAP. The V segment lost 7 bases and the J segment 2 bases; nucleotides outside the gene matches: 1. The CDR3 has 12 residues. This CDR3 reads CASDGGAYEQYF. The CDR3 nucleotides are TGTGCTAGTGACGGGGGGGCCTACGAGCAGTACTTC.

The chain is built from TRBV19 and TRBJ1-1; the match to TRBD1 covers 7 bases. The germline gives CDR1 LNHDA, CDR2 SQIVND (reference sequence). The junction had 5 bases not matched to a gene; V was cut back by 6 bases and J by 7 bases. The CDR3 is 12 amino acids. The CDR3 region is CASSYGQVEAFF. Here the CDR3 DNA reads TGTGCCAGTAGCTACGGACAGGTTGAAGCTTTCTTT.

V and J are TRBV11-2 and TRBJ2-3; unclear D gene. This CDR3 region has 15 residues. Germline CDR1 is SGHAT and CDR2 is FQNNGV. The V end lost 0 bases, the J end lost 4 bases, and 11 bases lay between the germline ends. The CDR3 DNA reads TGTGCCAGCAGCTTAGAAGGTAGCCTCGCAGATACGCAGTATTTT. Translated: CASSLEGSLADTQYF.

The chain joins TRBV29-1 to TRBJ2-3; D gene ambiguous. The V gene lost 6 bases and the J gene lost 14 bases, with 24 bases spanning the gap. Germline V gives CDR1 SQVTM, CDR2 ANQGSEA. The CDR3 runs to 13 residues. The CDR3 here is CSVTVPQSRSGYF. CDR3 coding DNA: TGCAGCGTCACAGTTCCACAATCTCGCAGTGGGTATTTT.

The V gene is TRBV19, the J gene TRBJ2-6; no clear D gene. This CDR3 region has 14 residues. Germline lookup yields CDR1 LNHDA and CDR2 SQIVND (reference sequence). Trimming left V 7 bases short and J 0 bases short, with 7 bases between. The CDR3 here is CASNVLSGANVLTF. In nucleotides, the CDR3 is TGTGCCAGTAATGTTCTCTCTGGGGCCAACGTCCTGACTTTC.